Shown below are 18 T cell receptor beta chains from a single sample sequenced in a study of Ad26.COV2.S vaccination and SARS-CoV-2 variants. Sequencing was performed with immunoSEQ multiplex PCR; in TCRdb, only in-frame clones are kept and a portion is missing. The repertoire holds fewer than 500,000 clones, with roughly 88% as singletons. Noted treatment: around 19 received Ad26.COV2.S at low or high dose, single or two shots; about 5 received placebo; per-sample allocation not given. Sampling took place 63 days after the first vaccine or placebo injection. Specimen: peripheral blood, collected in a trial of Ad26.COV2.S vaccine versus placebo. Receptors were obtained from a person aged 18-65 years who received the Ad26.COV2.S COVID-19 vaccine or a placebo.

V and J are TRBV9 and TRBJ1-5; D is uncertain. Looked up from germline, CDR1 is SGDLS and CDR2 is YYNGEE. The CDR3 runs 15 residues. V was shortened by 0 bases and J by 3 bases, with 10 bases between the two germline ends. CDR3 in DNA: TGTGCCAGCAGCGTAGAGGGCAGCTACAATCAGCCCCAGCATTTT. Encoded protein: CASSVEGSYNQPQHF.

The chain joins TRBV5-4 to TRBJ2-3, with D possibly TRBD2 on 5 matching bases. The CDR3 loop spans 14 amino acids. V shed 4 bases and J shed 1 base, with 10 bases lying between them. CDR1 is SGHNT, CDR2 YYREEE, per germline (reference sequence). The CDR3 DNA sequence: TGTGCCAGCAGCGAAGGACTTCGCACAGATACGCAGTATTTT. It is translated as CASSEGLRTDTQYF.

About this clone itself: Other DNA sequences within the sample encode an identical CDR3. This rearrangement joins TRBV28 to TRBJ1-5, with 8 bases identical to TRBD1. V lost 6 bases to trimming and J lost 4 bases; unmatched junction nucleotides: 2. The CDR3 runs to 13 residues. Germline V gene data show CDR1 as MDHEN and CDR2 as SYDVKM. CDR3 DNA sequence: TGTGCCAGCAGCGACAGGGGTAATCAGCCCCAGCATTTT. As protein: CASSDRGNQPQHF.

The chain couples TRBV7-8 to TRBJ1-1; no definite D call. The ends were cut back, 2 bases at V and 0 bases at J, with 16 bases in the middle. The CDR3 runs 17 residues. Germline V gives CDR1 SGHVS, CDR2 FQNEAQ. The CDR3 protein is CASSLSIAAVMNTEAFF. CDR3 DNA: TGTGCCAGCAGCTTATCCATCGCGGCAGTCATGAACACTGAAGCTTTCTTT.

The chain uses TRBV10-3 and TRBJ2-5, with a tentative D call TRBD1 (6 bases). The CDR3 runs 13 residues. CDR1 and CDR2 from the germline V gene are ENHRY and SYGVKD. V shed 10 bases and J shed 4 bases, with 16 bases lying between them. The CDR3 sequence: CATDTGFGETQYF. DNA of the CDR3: TGTGCCACCGATACAGGGTTTGGAGAGACCCAGTACTTC.

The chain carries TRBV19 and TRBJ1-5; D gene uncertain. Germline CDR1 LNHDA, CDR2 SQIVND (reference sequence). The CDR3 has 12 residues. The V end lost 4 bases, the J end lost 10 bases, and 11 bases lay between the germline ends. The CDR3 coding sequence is TGTGCCAGTAGTACCCGCTTGGCACCCCAGCATTTT. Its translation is CASSTRLAPQHF. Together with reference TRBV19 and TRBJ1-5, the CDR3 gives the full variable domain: DGGITQSPKYLFRKEGQNVTLSCEQNLNHDAMYWYRQDPGQGLRLIYYSQIVNDFQKGDIAEGYSVSREKKESFPLTVTSAQKNPTAFYLCASSTRLAPQHFGDGTRLSIL.

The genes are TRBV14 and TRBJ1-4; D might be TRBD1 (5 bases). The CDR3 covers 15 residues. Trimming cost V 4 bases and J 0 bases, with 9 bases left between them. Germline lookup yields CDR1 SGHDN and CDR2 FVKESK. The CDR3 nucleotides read TGTGCCAGCAGCCCGGGGACTTCAACTAATGAAAAACTGTTTTTT. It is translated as CASSPGTSTNEKLFF.

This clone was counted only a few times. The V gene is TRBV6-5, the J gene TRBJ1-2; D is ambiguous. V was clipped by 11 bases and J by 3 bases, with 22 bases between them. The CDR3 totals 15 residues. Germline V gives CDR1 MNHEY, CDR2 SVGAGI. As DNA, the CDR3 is TGTGCCGCGCACAGTGCCTTGGTGGTGGACTATGGCTACACCTTC. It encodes CAAHSALVVDYGYTF.

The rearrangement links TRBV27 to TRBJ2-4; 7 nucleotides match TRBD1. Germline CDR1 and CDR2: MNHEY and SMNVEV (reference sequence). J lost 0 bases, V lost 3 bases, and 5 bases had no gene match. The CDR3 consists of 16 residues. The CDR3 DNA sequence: TGTGCCAGCAGTTTTTTTGGGGACAGAGCCAAAAACATTCAGTACTTC. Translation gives CASSFFGDRAKNIQYF.

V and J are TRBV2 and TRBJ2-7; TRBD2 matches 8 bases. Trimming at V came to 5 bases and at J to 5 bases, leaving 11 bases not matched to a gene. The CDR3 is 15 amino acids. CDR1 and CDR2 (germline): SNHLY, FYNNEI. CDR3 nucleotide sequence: TGTGCCAGCAGTCAACGTACAGCGGGGGCGCACGAGCAGTACTTC. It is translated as CASSQRTAGAHEQYF.

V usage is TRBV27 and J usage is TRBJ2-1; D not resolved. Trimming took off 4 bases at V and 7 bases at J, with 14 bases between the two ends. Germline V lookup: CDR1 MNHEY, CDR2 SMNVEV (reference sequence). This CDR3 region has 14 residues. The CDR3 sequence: CASSSGGAQNEQFF. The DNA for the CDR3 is TGTGCCAGCAGTTCTGGTGGAGCCCAGAATGAGCAGTTCTTC.

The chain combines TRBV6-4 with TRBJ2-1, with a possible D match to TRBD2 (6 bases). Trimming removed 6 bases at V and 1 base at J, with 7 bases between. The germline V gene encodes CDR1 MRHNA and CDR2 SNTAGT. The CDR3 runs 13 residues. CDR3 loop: CASRGTSYNEQFF. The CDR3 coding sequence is TGTGCCAGCAGGGGGACTTCCTACAATGAGCAGTTCTTC.

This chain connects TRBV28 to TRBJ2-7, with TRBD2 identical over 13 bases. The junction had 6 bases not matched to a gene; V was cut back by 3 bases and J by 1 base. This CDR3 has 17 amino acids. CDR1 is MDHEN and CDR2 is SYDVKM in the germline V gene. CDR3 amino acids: CASSLGLAGITSYEQYF. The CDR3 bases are TGTGCCAGCAGTTTGGGACTAGCGGGAATCACATCCTACGAGCAGTACTTC.

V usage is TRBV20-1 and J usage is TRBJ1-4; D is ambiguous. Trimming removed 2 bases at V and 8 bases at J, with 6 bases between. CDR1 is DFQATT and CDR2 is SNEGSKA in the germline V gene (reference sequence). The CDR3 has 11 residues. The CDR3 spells CSARNLEKLFF. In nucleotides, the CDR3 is TGCAGTGCTAGAAACCTGGAAAAACTGTTTTTT.

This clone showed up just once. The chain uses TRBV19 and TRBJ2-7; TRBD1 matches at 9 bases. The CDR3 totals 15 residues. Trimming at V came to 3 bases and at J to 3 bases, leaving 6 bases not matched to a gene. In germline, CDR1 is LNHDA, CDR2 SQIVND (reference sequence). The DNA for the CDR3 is TGTGCCAGTAGTATGGGACAGGGTTTTTACTACGAGCAGTACTTC. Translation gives CASSMGQGFYYEQYF.

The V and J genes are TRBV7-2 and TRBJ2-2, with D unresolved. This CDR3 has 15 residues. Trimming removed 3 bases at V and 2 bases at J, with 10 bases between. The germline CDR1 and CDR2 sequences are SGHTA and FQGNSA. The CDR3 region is CASSLGRLNTGELFF. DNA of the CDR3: TGTGCCAGCAGCTTGGGCAGACTTAACACCGGGGAGCTGTTTTTT.

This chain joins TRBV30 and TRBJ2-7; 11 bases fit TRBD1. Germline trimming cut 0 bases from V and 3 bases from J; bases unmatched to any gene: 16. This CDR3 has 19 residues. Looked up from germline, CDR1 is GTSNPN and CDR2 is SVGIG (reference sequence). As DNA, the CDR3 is TGTGCCTGGAGTGTAGGGGGGACAGGGGGTTCCATAATCAACTACGAGCAGTACTTC. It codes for CAWSVGGTGGSIINYEQYF.

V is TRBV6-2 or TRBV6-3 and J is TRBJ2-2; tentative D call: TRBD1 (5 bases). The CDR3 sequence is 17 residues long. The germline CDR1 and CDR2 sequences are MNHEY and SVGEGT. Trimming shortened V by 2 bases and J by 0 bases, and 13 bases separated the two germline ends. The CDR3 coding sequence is TGTGCCAGCAGTTACGGCAGGGCGACTTCGAACACCGGGGAGCTGTTTTTT. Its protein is CASSYGRATSNTGELFF.